A single sample gave rise to the 15 T cell receptor beta chains below, sequenced in a study of cytomegalovirus exposure and HLA in healthy donors. Profiling relied on immunoSEQ multiplex PCR, and the TCRdb table lists in-frame clones only, not all of them. The sample lists 250,000 to 300,000 clones; roughly 90% were seen once. Input material: PBMCs. These receptor sequences come from a woman under 30 in good health and CMV-seronegative.

This clone was seen only once. This chain links TRBV6-5 with TRBJ1-4; tentatively, D is TRBD1 (6 bases). CDR3 length equals 13 residues. The ends were cut back, 4 bases at V and 8 bases at J, with 11 bases in the middle. Germline CDR1 reads MNHEY; CDR2 reads SVGAGI. Here the CDR3 DNA reads TGTGCCAGCAGTTCGGCAGGGGAGGAAAAACTGTTTTTT. It encodes CASSSAGEEKLFF.

The V gene is TRBV4-2, the J gene TRBJ1-2; maybe TRBD1 (5 bases). CDR1 and CDR2 from the germline V gene are LGHNA and YNFKEQ. The CDR3 has 18 residues. Trimming stripped 0 bases from V and 3 bases from J, with 20 bases between. The CDR3 region has the DNA TGTGCCAGCAGCCAAGATAGGTTGCTTGGGAGGGGACACTATGGCTACACCTTC. Translated, it gives CASSQDRLLGRGHYGYTF.

The chain has TRBV27 and TRBJ2-3, with D perhaps TRBD2 (5 bases). V dropped 6 bases and J dropped 6 bases, with 7 bases sitting between them. This CDR3 is built from 11 residues. The germline gives CDR1 MNHEY, CDR2 SMNVEV (reference sequence). CDR3 protein: CASRGSDTQYF. The CDR3 bases are TGTGCCAGCAGAGGGAGCGATACGCAGTATTTT.

The chain combines TRBV5-1 with TRBJ2-3; 10 nucleotides line up with TRBD2. The germline V gene encodes CDR1 SGHRS and CDR2 YFSETQ. This CDR3 has 17 amino acids. J lost 1 base, V lost 4 bases, and 9 bases had no gene match. CDR3 DNA sequence: TGCGCCAGCAGCCGAACCCTTCTAGCGGGGGGCACAGATACGCAGTATTTT. It is translated as CASSRTLLAGGTDTQYF.

This rearrangement joins TRBV28 to TRBJ2-5; a weak D match, TRBD2 (6 bases). Trimming left V 6 bases short and J 5 bases short, with 13 bases between. CDR3 length: 13 amino acids. Germline CDR1 reads MDHEN; CDR2 reads SYDVKM. The CDR3 loop reads CASRPGGGETQYF. The DNA for the CDR3 is TGTGCCAGCAGGCCCGGTGGGGGGGAGACCCAGTACTTC.

This clone has just a few counts. The rearrangement uses TRBV5-6 and TRBJ2-7; 9 positions match TRBD2. The CDR3 sequence is 16 residues long. Trimming removed 3 bases from V and 1 base from J; junction bases left unmatched: 8. Germline CDR1 and CDR2: SGHDT and YYEEEE. The CDR3 coding sequence is TGTGCCAGCAGCTCACGCACTAGCGGGCGTTCCTACGAGCAGTACGTC. Protein sequence: CASSSRTSGRSYEQYV.

The rearrangement uses TRBV5-6 and TRBJ2-7, with D maybe TRBD2 (6 bases). V was trimmed by 5 bases and J by 2 bases, leaving 17 bases between them. From germline, CDR1 is SGHDT and CDR2 YYEEEE. The CDR3 has 15 residues. CDR3 in amino acids: CASSSPSRETYEQYF. DNA of the CDR3: TGTGCCAGCAGTTCTCCTTCCCGGGAGACCTACGAGCAGTACTTC. Drawing the rest from reference TRBV5-6 and TRBJ2-7, the complete variable domain is DAGVTQSPTHLIKTRGQQVTLRCSPKSGHDTVSWYQQALGQGPQFIFQYYEEEERQRGNFPDRFSGHQFPNYSSELNVNALLLGDSALYLCASSSPSRETYEQYFGPGTRLTVT.

The chain has TRBV29-1 and TRBJ2-1, with TRBD2 matching over 12 bases. This CDR3 is built from 14 residues. The V segment lost 5 bases and the J segment 8 bases; nucleotides outside the gene matches: 7. From germline, CDR1 is SQVTM and CDR2 ANQGSEA. The CDR3 DNA reads TGCAGCGTTTTCGGACTAGCGGGGCAAGATGAGCAGTTCTTC. Residues: CSVFGLAGQDEQFF.

The CDR3 loop reads CASSLVAGAYNEQFF. DNA of the CDR3: TGTGCCAGCAGCTTAGTAGCGGGGGCCTACAATGAGCAGTTCTTC. The chain has TRBV7-8 and TRBJ2-1; 9 nucleotides align to TRBD2. Germline-derived CDR1 and CDR2 are SGHVS and FQNEAQ. The CDR3 contains 15 residues. V shed 1 base, J shed 2 bases, and the junction held 0 bases outside the gene matches.

The J gene is TRBJ2-5, the V gene TRBV5-4; no firm D call. CDR1 and CDR2 (germline): SGHNT, YYREEE (reference sequence). The CDR3 is made up of 17 amino acids. V lost 4 bases, J lost 0 bases, and 19 bases lay in between. The CDR3 nucleotides read TGTGCCAGCAGCCCGGCGGCCGGCAGATCCTACCAAGAGACCCAGTACTTC. It yields the protein CASSPAAGRSYQETQYF.

The J gene is TRBJ2-2, the V gene TRBV5-4; TRBD2 matches 8 bases. Germline values: CDR1 SGHNT, CDR2 YYREEE (reference sequence). V was pared by 4 bases and J by 3 bases, with 5 bases of the junction left unmatched. This CDR3 is 15 amino acids long. The CDR3 sequence: CASSPGGRYTGELFF. CDR3 in DNA: TGTGCCAGCAGCCCGGGGGGGCGGTACACCGGGGAGCTGTTTTTT.

The CDR3 region is CASSRRIGGNQPQHF. CDR3 in DNA: TGTGCCAGCAGTAGACGGATAGGAGGCAATCAGCCCCAGCATTTT. The chain recombines TRBV28 with TRBJ1-5; D not resolved. The CDR3 length is 15 residues. Trimming removed 5 bases from V and 2 bases from J, with 13 bases in between. Per the germline V gene, CDR1 is MDHEN and CDR2 is SYDVKM. The variable domain in full, completed from reference TRBV28 and TRBJ1-5, reads DVKVTQSSRYLVKRTGEKVFLECVQDMDHENMFWYRQDPGLGLRLIYFSYDVKMKEKGDIPEGYSVSREKKERFSLILESASTNQTSMYLCASSRRIGGNQPQHFGDGTRLSIL.

The rearrangement uses TRBV9 and TRBJ2-5; TRBD1 matches 7 bases. There are 15 residues in the CDR3. J gave up 4 bases and V 3 bases, and 9 bases lay outside the gene matches. The V gene's germline CDR1 is SGDLS and CDR2 YYNGEE. CDR3 sequence: CASSGRDSFLETQYF. CDR3 nucleotide sequence: TGTGCCAGCAGCGGCCGGGACAGTTTCTTAGAGACCCAGTACTTC. Combining the CDR3 with reference TRBV9 and TRBJ2-5 gives the whole variable domain DSGVTQTPKHLITATGQRVTLRCSPRSGDLSVYWYQQSLDQGLQFLIQYYNGEERAKGNILERFSAQQFPDLHSELNLSSLELGDSALYFCASSGRDSFLETQYFGPGTRLLVL.

This chain links TRBV7-3 with TRBJ2-5; tentatively, D is TRBD2 (5 bases). CDR1 is SGHTA and CDR2 is FQGTGA in the germline V gene. Trimming took off 2 bases at V and 1 base at J, with 8 bases between the two ends. The CDR3 runs to 14 residues. The CDR3 DNA is TGTGCCAGCAGCTTAGGGAGTGGCCAAGAGACCCAGTACTTC. It yields the protein CASSLGSGQETQYF.

V usage is TRBV7-2 and J usage is TRBJ2-5; D gene unclear. This CDR3 spans 16 amino acids. Germline CDR1 SGHTA, CDR2 FQGNSA. Trimming took off 1 base at V and 1 base at J, with 13 bases between the two ends. The CDR3 sequence is CASSLGPPGSQETQYF. In DNA form, the CDR3 reads TGTGCCAGCAGCTTAGGGCCCCCAGGTTCCCAAGAGACCCAGTACTTC.